The next 5 T cell receptor beta chains were all read from a single sample in a study of cytomegalovirus exposure and HLA in healthy donors. 13 Jbeta primers and 60 Vbeta primers were used for the PCR. The data were produced by immunoSEQ multiplex PCR, yet TCRdb's version contains in-frame clones alone and is incomplete. Here the sample spans approximately 160,000 clones, over 75% being singletons. Material for sequencing was PBMCs. The receptors were gathered from a male donor in good health and CMV-seronegative.

To note about this clone: The junction departs from the called germline gene at one end, perhaps through a read error. The CDR3 is CVSSLTGVVEQFF. CDR3 DNA: TGTGTCAGCAGCCTCACAGGGGTAGTTGAGCAGTTCTTC. V and J are TRBV6-1 and TRBJ2-1; 7 nucleotides match TRBD1. CDR3 length: 13 residues. CDR1 is MNHNS, CDR2 SASEGT, per germline.

In regard to this clone: Possible read error: a much larger clone is one base away. This rearrangement joins TRBV10-3 to TRBJ2-6; D possibly corresponds to TRBD2 (6 bases). V was trimmed by 1 base and J by 4 bases, leaving 14 bases between them. The CDR3 consists of 17 residues. Germline V gene data show CDR1 as ENHRY and CDR2 as SYGVKD. The CDR3 is CAISEYGGGTGANVLTF. DNA of the CDR3: TGTGCCATCAGTGAGTACGGTGGGGGGACGGGGGCCAACGTCCTGACTTTC.

The V call is TRBV7-9, the J call TRBJ2-2; 10 bases are a match to TRBD2. With 2 bases clipped from V and 1 base from J, the junction kept 4 bases outside the gene matches. The length of the CDR3 is 17 residues. Germline V CDR1 and CDR2: SEHNR, FQNEAQ (reference sequence). The CDR3 region has the DNA TGTGCCAGCAGCTTAACGGGGACTAGCGAGAACACCGGGGAGCTGTTTTTT. Translation gives CASSLTGTSENTGELFF.

This sequence joins TRBV6-5 and TRBJ1-1; the match to TRBD1 covers 10 bases. This CDR3 has 14 amino acids. Germline V gene lookup returns CDR1 MNHEY and CDR2 SVGAGI. The trim removed 5 bases at V and 7 bases at J, leaving 7 bases unmatched. CDR3 in DNA: TGTGCCAGCAGTCCTCCGGGACAGGGGTATGAAGCTTTCTTT. It yields the protein CASSPPGQGYEAFF.

This clone came up once. V usage is TRBV2 and J usage is TRBJ2-7; D not resolved. Trimming removed 4 bases at V and 7 bases at J, with 11 bases between. Germline-derived CDR1 and CDR2 are SNHLY and FYNNEI. The CDR3 totals 12 residues. CDR3 protein: CASSVQPREQYF. The CDR3 nucleotides read TGTGCCAGCAGTGTACAGCCCCGGGAGCAGTACTTC.